This T cell receptor (beta chain) was recorded in a study of T cell clones after liver transplantation. Background on the study: Apart from a few HCV-positive recipients, transplants were for non-autoimmune, non-viral reasons. The study, taken as a whole, reports: Graft donor-reactive T cells possibly entered the graft instead of undergoing deletion. Post-transplant time points were not standardized, so conclusions are preliminary.

Comment on this clone: Antigen specificity is unknown.

Assay used: immunoSEQ multiplex PCR; TCRdb lists only in-frame clones, some missing. The sample holds 65,000 to 90,000 clones, roughly 90% seen once. This sequence was found in a human donor who received a liver transplant. This specimen was CD4+ T cells from blood, taken before liver transplant.

The CDR3 region has the DNA TGTGCCAGCTCACCGAACCAGGGCCCTGTGATCGACACTGAAGCTTTCTTT. Its translation is CASSPNQGPVIDTEAFF. The chain joins TRBV18 to TRBJ1-1; possibly TRBD1 for D (5 bases). V lost 3 bases, J lost 3 bases, and 20 bases lay in between. The CDR3 has 17 residues. Per germline, CDR1 KGHSH and CDR2 LQKENI.